Listed below are T cell receptor beta chains from one sample, sequenced in a study of cytomegalovirus exposure and HLA in healthy donors. Here immunoSEQ multiplex PCR was the method, and the copy in TCRdb shows in-frame clones only, minus some. The repertoire consists of about 130,000 clones, with 81% occurring once and the leading ten covering 3% to 4%. Sequenced: PBMCs. The receptors were gathered from a man in his late teens or twenties in good health and CMV-seropositive. Both conserved end residues are part of each CDR3. A D gene is named only where the DNA matches it firmly. Clone size appears in some rows only: once, few, many, or a class for an expanded clone.

J gene | D gene | V gene | clone size | CDR3 protein | CDR3 DNA
TRBJ2-6 | TRBD1 | TRBV11-2 | - | CASSSSTDTGASGANVLTF | TGTGCCAGCAGCTCAAGCACTGATACAGGGGCCTCTGGGGCCAACGTCCTGACTTTC
TRBJ1-5 | TRBD1 | TRBV2 | - | CASSDSSGGFDNQPQHF | TGTGCCAGCAGTGATAGTTCAGGGGGCTTTGACAATCAGCCCCAGCATTTT
TRBJ2-2 | - | TRBV4-1 | - | CASSPRQNTGELFF | TGCGCCAGCAGCCCCCGACAGAACACCGGGGAGCTGTTTTTT
TRBJ1-2 | - | TRBV6-6 | - | CASAPSSGGAGGYTF | TGTGCCAGCGCCCCCTCATCGGGGGGGGCGGGTGGCTACACCTTC
TRBJ2-3 | - | TRBV4-3 | - | CASSQEFGGGEVTDTQYF | TGCGCCAGCAGCCAAGAGTTTGGTGGTGGTGAGGTCACAGATACGCAGTATTTT
TRBJ1-1 | - | TRBV5-6 | few | CASSLDPGRGWAEAFF | TGTGCCAGCAGCTTGGACCCGGGCAGGGGCTGGGCTGAAGCTTTCTTT
TRBJ1-1 | - | TRBV6-6 | - | CASSYSAGHAEAFF | TGTGCCAGCAGTTACTCGGCGGGGCACGCTGAAGCTTTCTTT
TRBJ2-5 | - | TRBV5-1 | - | CASVAADQETQYF | TGCGCCAGCGTTGCGGCCGACCAAGAGACCCAGTACTTC
TRBJ2-7 | TRBD1 | TRBV6-5 | - | CASSYLNRGLAEQYF | TGTGCCAGCAGTTACCTTAACAGGGGGCTGGCCGAGCAGTACTTC
TRBJ2-7 | TRBD2 | TRBV7-2 | once | CASSLEASGSEQYF | TGTGCCAGCAGCTTAGAGGCTAGCGGGAGCGAACAGTACTTC
TRBJ2-2 | - | TRBV30 | - | CAWMAVADTGELFF | TGTGCCTGGATGGCGGTAGCGGACACCGGGGAGCTGTTTTTT
TRBJ2-5 | TRBD1 | TRBV6-6 | - | CASSQRDRGQETQYF | TGTGCCAGCAGTCAAAGGGACAGGGGGCAAGAGACCCAGTACTTC
TRBJ1-3 | - | TRBV18 | few | CASSPLRGKGSGNTIYF | TGTGCCAGCTCACCCCTCCGGGGGAAAGGGTCTGGAAACACCATATATTTT
TRBJ2-1 | TRBD2 | TRBV9 | - | CASSLAGNNEQFF | TGTGCCAGCAGTCTAGCGGGCAACAATGAGCAGTTCTTC
TRBJ1-4 | - | TRBV18 | - | CASSAGSSEKLFF | TGTGCCAGCTCAGCTGGGAGCTCTGAAAAACTGTTTTTT
TRBJ1-1 | - | TRBV27 | - | CASSSHRYDTEAFF | TGTGCCAGCAGTTCCCACAGGTATGATACTGAAGCTTTCTTT
TRBJ1-3 | TRBD1 | TRBV4-2 | - | CASSQARDRDGNTIYF | TGTGCCAGCAGCCAAGCACGGGACAGGGACGGAAACACCATATATTTT
TRBJ1-1 | - | TRBV2 | few | CASTLFTEAFF | TGTGCCAGCACGTTGTTTACTGAAGCTTTCTTT
TRBJ2-5 | TRBD1 | TRBV30 | once | CALSRDRGRETQYF | TGTGCCCTCTCCCGGGACAGGGGGCGAGAGACCCAGTACTTC
TRBJ1-3 | TRBD1 | TRBV7-9 | - | CASSEGTGVGNTIYF | TGTGCCAGCAGCGAAGGGACAGGGGTTGGAAACACCATATATTTT
TRBJ1-1 | - | TRBV5-1 | - | CASSLFRTMNTEAFF | TGCGCCAGCAGCTTGTTCCGCACAATGAACACTGAAGCTTTCTTT
TRBJ2-5 | - | TRBV25-1 | - | CASSAKETQYF | TGTGCCAGCAGTGCCAAAGAGACCCAGTACTTC
TRBJ2-3 | TRBD2 | TRBV11-2 | - | CASSDPGGPDTQYF | TGTGCCAGCAGCGACCCGGGAGGGCCGGATACGCAGTATTTT
TRBJ1-6 | - | TRBV7-8 | - | CASSKEGGSSYNSPLHF | TGTGCCAGCAGCAAGGAGGGTGGGAGCTCCTATAATTCACCCCTCCACTTT
TRBJ1-1 | - | TRBV6-1 | - | CASSPDLPSVEAFF | TGTGCCAGCAGTCCAGACTTACCTTCGGTGGAAGCTTTCTTT
TRBJ1-4 | TRBD1 | TRBV27 | - | CASGITGTGYEKLFF | TGTGCCAGCGGTATTACCGGGACAGGATATGAAAAACTGTTTTTT